The 6 T cell receptor beta chains reported below all come from one sample, sequenced in a study of cytomegalovirus exposure and HLA in healthy donors. A multiplex PCR was run with 60 Vbeta primers and 13 Jbeta primers. Sequencing was performed with immunoSEQ multiplex PCR; in TCRdb, only in-frame clones are kept and a portion is missing. The sample includes about 92,000 clones, roughly 86% seen only once; the top ten take approximately 5.6%. Sequenced sample: PBMCs. These receptor sequences come from a woman younger than 30 in good health and CMV-seropositive.

This chain uses TRBV9 with TRBJ2-7; weak D call: TRBD1 (6 bases). Germline CDR1 SGDLS, CDR2 YYNGEE. The CDR3 has 16 amino acids. V was trimmed by 0 bases and J by 0 bases, leaving 13 bases between them. CDR3: CASSVDRDTPSYEQYF. In DNA, the CDR3 is TGTGCCAGCAGCGTAGACCGGGACACTCCCTCCTACGAGCAGTACTTC.

The V call is TRBV6-5, the J call TRBJ2-7; D is possibly TRBD2 (6 bases). V shed 6 bases and J shed 1 base, with 13 bases lying between them. The CDR3 covers 14 residues. CDR1 and CDR2 from the germline V gene are MNHEY and SVGAGI. Written as DNA, the CDR3 is TGTGCCAGCAGCCGGGACTTTTCTTCCTACGAGCAGTACTTC. Protein product: CASSRDFSSYEQYF.

A remark on this clone: Because the CDR3 is missing its conserved closing phenylalanine or tryptophan, this is likely a read error. It is unclear where the CDR3 begins or ends on the DNA, so no DNA is shown, and the CDR3 is as TCRdb lists it. The chain combines TRBV5-6 with TRBJ2-7; the table's D call, TRBD2, has no DNA check behind it. The CDR3 contains 14 residues when both ends are counted. Germline V lookup: CDR1 SGHDT, CDR2 YYEEEE. CDR3 loop: CASSLGVRKTNTFL.

The gene calls are TRBV13 and TRBJ2-1; 8 bases are shared with TRBD2. The V segment lost 5 bases and the J segment 8 bases; nucleotides outside the gene matches: 8. The CDR3 has 14 amino acids. The germline V gene has CDR1 PRHDT and CDR2 FYEKMQ (reference sequence). The DNA of the CDR3 is TGTGCCAGCAGCCTAGTAGCGGGAACCGATGAGCAGTTCTTC. It is translated as CASSLVAGTDEQFF.

The rearrangement uses TRBV29-1 and TRBJ1-1; 9 bases map to TRBD1. CDR1 is SQVTM and CDR2 is ANQGSEA in the germline V gene. The V and J ends lost 6 bases and 5 bases, in that order; junction bases with no gene match: 4. CDR3 length: 12 residues. The CDR3: CSVGGQGTEAFF. CDR3 DNA: TGCAGCGTGGGGGGACAGGGAACTGAAGCTTTCTTT.

The chain couples TRBV6-5 to TRBJ2-7; D not resolved. Germline assignment: CDR1 MNHEY and CDR2 SVGAGI. Trimming took off 7 bases at V and 9 bases at J, with 10 bases between the two ends. The CDR3 is made up of 10 amino acids. The CDR3 DNA reads TGTGCCAGCATCATCGGTGGGCAGTACTTC. This translates into CASIIGGQYF.